Below, 13 T cell receptor beta chains from the same sample are listed, as sequenced in a study of OX40 agonist ivuxolimab in advanced cancers. Sequencing used immunoSEQ multiplex PCR; TCRdb keeps in-frame clones, though not all of them. There are about 50,000 clones in the sample; over 75% occur only once, and over 0.5% lies in the top ten. The sample in question was CD4+ or CD8+ T cells sorted from blood, obtained in a trial of the OX40 agonist ivuxolimab. Source of these receptors: an adult with an advanced solid tumor such as melanoma, head and neck, liver or kidney cancer.

This sequence joins TRBV10-3 and TRBJ2-3, with D perhaps TRBD2 (5 bases). Germline CDR1 and CDR2: ENHRY and SYGVKD. This CDR3 region has 14 residues. The V and J ends lost 2 bases and 1 base respectively, with 7 bases between them. The CDR3 region is CAISESSGTDTQYF. DNA of the CDR3: TGTGCCATCAGTGAGAGTAGCGGCACAGATACGCAGTATTTT.

The chain combines TRBV11-1 with TRBJ2-2, with TRBD2 matching over 9 bases. Germline V lookup: CDR1 SGHAT, CDR2 FQDESV (reference sequence). CDR3 length: 14 amino acids. After removal of 6 bases from V and 4 bases from J, the junction contained 3 bases not matched to a gene. The CDR3 DNA sequence: TGTGCCAGCAGGCGGGAGGGCCTCACCGGGGAGCTGTTTTTT. Amino acids: CASRREGLTGELFF.

The CDR3 coding sequence is TGTGCCAGCCGGGAACTGTTTTTT. This translates into CASRELFF. The genes are TRBV21-1 and TRBJ1-4. TRBV21-1 is a pseudogene. This CDR3 has 8 residues.

J is TRBJ2-1 and V is TRBV29-1; no clear D gene. The CDR3 is 14 amino acids. V was shortened by 4 bases and J by 0 bases, with 10 bases between the two germline ends. Germline CDR1 SQVTM, CDR2 ANQGSEA. The CDR3 nucleotides are TGCAGCGTTGTAGGAATCTTCTCCTACAATGAGCAGTTCTTC. This codes for CSVVGIFSYNEQFF.

The rearrangement joins TRBV27 to TRBJ1-1, with D perhaps matching TRBD1 (6 bases). The germline V and J ends were trimmed by 8 bases and 1 base, with 17 bases remaining between them. CDR3 size: 15 residues. In germline, CDR1 is MNHEY, CDR2 SMNVEV (reference sequence). This chain's CDR3 is CASAVVPGANTEAFF. The CDR3, as DNA: TGTGCCAGCGCGGTGGTGCCAGGGGCGAACACTGAAGCTTTCTTT.

The rearrangement joins TRBV7-3 to TRBJ2-2; no definite D call. The CDR3 length is 13 residues. Germline CDR1 reads SGHTA; CDR2 reads FQGTGA. V was pared by 5 bases and J by 2 bases, with 6 bases between. The CDR3 region has the DNA TGTGCCAGCAGCCTAAAAAACACCGGGGAGCTGTTTTTT. It translates to CASSLKNTGELFF.

In nucleotides, the CDR3 is TGTGCCAGCAGCTCCCCCGACAGACCCTACGAGCAGTACTTC. Translating it yields CASSSPDRPYEQYF. The V gene is TRBV7-9, the J gene TRBJ2-7; D possibly corresponds to TRBD1 (5 bases). The V end was cut by 4 bases, the J end by 2 bases, with 12 bases between. The germline gives CDR1 SEHNR, CDR2 FQNEAQ (reference sequence). This CDR3 region has 14 residues.

This chain connects TRBV28 to TRBJ2-5; TRBD1 matches 7 bases. The germline V gene encodes CDR1 MDHEN and CDR2 SYDVKM. This CDR3 is built from 14 residues. The ends lost 4 bases at V and 5 bases at J; junction bases unmatched: 7. As DNA, the CDR3 is TGTGCCAGCAGTTCCGACAGGGTCGTCGAGACCCAGTACTTC. It specifies CASSSDRVVETQYF.

The rearrangement links TRBV14 to TRBJ2-1; 11 bases agree with TRBD2. Germline assignment: CDR1 SGHDN and CDR2 FVKESK. This CDR3 is built from 17 residues. Trimming at V came to 2 bases and at J to 9 bases, leaving 12 bases not matched to a gene. CDR3 region: CASSQLTSGRLVGEQFF. The CDR3 region has the DNA TGTGCCAGCAGCCAACTAACTAGCGGGAGATTAGTGGGTGAGCAGTTCTTC.

The chain has TRBV25-1 and TRBJ2-1; 8 bases map to TRBD1. From germline, CDR1 is MGHDK and CDR2 SYGVNS. This CDR3 is built from 12 residues. J gave up 12 bases and V 5 bases, and 6 bases lay outside the gene matches. The CDR3 sequence is CASSTSGTGQFF. In nucleotides, the CDR3 is TGTGCCAGCAGTACCTCCGGGACAGGGCAGTTCTTC.

CDR3 in DNA: TGTGCCAGCAGTTACCGGACAGGGGATGGCTACACCTTC. As protein: CASSYRTGDGYTF. The chain carries TRBV6-5 and TRBJ1-2; 9 bases fit TRBD1. This CDR3 has 13 residues. J was trimmed by 6 bases and V by 2 bases; bases with no gene match: 1. Looked up from germline, CDR1 is MNHEY and CDR2 is SVGAGI.

The CDR3: CASRLGTPLTSDIQYF. CDR3 in DNA: TGTGCCAGCAGACTCGGGACCCCCTTAACTTCGGACATTCAGTACTTC. This chain links TRBV6-6 with TRBJ2-4; the D call may be TRBD1 or TRBD2 (5 bases each). This CDR3 has 16 residues. Germline assignment: CDR1 MNHNY and CDR2 SVGAGI (reference sequence). Trimming shortened V by 6 bases and J by 8 bases, and 23 bases separated the two germline ends.

V is TRBV5-1 and J is TRBJ2-7; 8 bases agree with TRBD1. Germline V gene data show CDR1 as SGHRS and CDR2 as YFSETQ. This CDR3 spans 13 amino acids. After removal of 3 bases from V and 3 bases from J, the junction contained 2 bases not matched to a gene. The CDR3 DNA follows: TGCGCCAGCAGCTACGGACAGGGCTACGAGCAGTACTTC. Protein: CASSYGQGYEQYF.